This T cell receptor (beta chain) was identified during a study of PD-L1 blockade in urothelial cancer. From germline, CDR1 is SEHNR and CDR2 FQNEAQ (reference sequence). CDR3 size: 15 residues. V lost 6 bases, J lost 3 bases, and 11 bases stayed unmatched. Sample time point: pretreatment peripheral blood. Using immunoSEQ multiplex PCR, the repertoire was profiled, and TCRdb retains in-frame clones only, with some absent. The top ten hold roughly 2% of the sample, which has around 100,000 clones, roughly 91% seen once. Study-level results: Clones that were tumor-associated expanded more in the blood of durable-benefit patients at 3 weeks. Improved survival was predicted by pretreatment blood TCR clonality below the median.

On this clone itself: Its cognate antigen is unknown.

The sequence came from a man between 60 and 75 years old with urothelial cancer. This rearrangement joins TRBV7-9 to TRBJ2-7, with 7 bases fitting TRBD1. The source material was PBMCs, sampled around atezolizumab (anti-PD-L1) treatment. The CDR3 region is CASSSPSTGLYEQYF. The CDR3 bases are TGTGCCAGCAGTTCGCCCTCGACAGGGCTCTACGAGCAGTACTTC.